The 19 T cell receptor beta chains presented below share a single source sample, sequenced in a study of molecular identifiers for immune sequencing clone quantification (dated by TCRdb to the late 2010s). The protocol used for the library was PCR. Sequencing relied on an Illumina HiSeq 4000. Clones were called with MiXCR by TCRdb after fastp trimmed the public reads at Q25, and only in-frame beta chains were retained. Identical CDR3 protein sequences are pooled into one entry, listed with their most common genes and DNA. The sample yields about 640,000 distinct CDR3 sequences; nearly 20% were counted once. The ten largest clones take up approximately 0.9% of the sample. Sequencing was done on a sample of naive CD8+ T cells from blood, with Jurkat cell RNA spiked in. According to the study, the label for this sample's cell subset or site signals: FACS-sorted CD8+CD4-CCR7+CD45RA+ naive T cells. These receptors were collected from a human donor in good health. Some libraries in this study had Jurkat cell RNA spiked in.

The sample holds many counts of this clonotype. The chain combines TRBV6-2 or TRBV6-3 with TRBJ2-2; D possibly matches TRBD1 or TRBD2 (5 bases each). Germline CDR1 is MNHEY and CDR2 is SVGEGT. The CDR3 runs 15 residues. Trimming took 5 bases from V and 4 from J, leaving 14 bases between them. CDR3 residues: CASSNPGPLTGELFF. The CDR3 bases are TGTGCCAGCAGTAACCCGGGACCTCTCACCGGGGAGCTGTTTTTT.

To note about this clonotype: A read error is possible here, since a much larger clone lies one base away. This chain uses TRBV5-6 with TRBJ2-4; a possible D gene is TRBD2 (6 bases). From germline, CDR1 is SGHDT and CDR2 YYEEEE. This CDR3 region has 17 residues. The CDR3 DNA reads TGTGCCAGCAGCGCCCCCCCGGGGGACCTAGCCAAAAACACTCAGTACTTC. Translating it yields CASSAPPGDLAKNTQYF.

The chain has TRBV3-1 and TRBJ2-1, with a weak D call TRBD1 (6 bases). The CDR3 is made up of 13 amino acids. The germline V gene has CDR1 LGHDT and CDR2 YNNKEL (reference sequence). V gave up 1 base and J gave up 7 bases, with 8 bases separating them. CDR3 in amino acids: CASSQVQGNEQFF. The CDR3 DNA follows: TGTGCCAGCAGCCAAGTCCAGGGGAATGAGCAGTTCTTC.

The table lists this clonotype with many counts. This chain uses TRBV19 with TRBJ2-2; unclear D gene. CDR3 length: 13 amino acids. CDR1 is LNHDA, CDR2 SQIVND, per germline (reference sequence). V was cut by 6 bases and J by 6 bases, with 11 bases left in between. In DNA, the CDR3 is TGTGCCAGTAGGTTCCTCCCGGCCGGGGAGCTGTTTTTT. It specifies CASRFLPAGELFF. Full variable domain (rest looked up from reference TRBV19 and TRBJ2-2): DGGITQSPKYLFRKEGQNVTLSCEQNLNHDAMYWYRQDPGQGLRLIYYSQIVNDFQKGDIAEGYSVSREKKESFPLTVTSAQKNPTAFYLCASRFLPAGELFFGEGSRLTVL.

The CDR3 coding sequence is TGCGCCAGCAGCCGTAGCGGGAGAGCCGATGAGCAGTTCTTC. It is translated as CASSRSGRADEQFF. The chain joins TRBV4-3 to TRBJ2-1; 9 bases agree with TRBD2. J gave up 8 bases and V 4 bases, and 6 bases lay outside the gene matches. This CDR3 is 14 amino acids long. The V gene's germline CDR1 is LGHNA and CDR2 YSLEER.

This clonotype has ten or more counts. The V call is TRBV6-5, the J call TRBJ1-1; TRBD1 might be the D (6 bases). Germline V gives CDR1 MNHEY, CDR2 SVGAGI. V was shortened by 8 bases and J by 5 bases, with 18 bases between the two germline ends. The CDR3 length is 14 residues. The CDR3 region is CASRYGGWGTEAFF. The DNA of the CDR3 is TGTGCCAGCCGATATGGGGGCTGGGGTACTGAAGCTTTCTTT.

This clonotype appeared many times. The CDR3 sequence: CASSLIETGSVNNEQFF. In DNA, the CDR3 is TGCGCCAGCAGCCTAATCGAGACAGGGTCGGTAAACAATGAGCAGTTCTTC. J is TRBJ2-1 and V is TRBV4-1; 7 bases are a match to TRBD1. CDR1 is MGHRA, CDR2 YSYEKL, per germline. The CDR3 covers 17 residues. With 4 bases clipped from V and 5 bases from J, the junction kept 14 bases outside the gene matches.

There are many counts of this clonotype. The gene calls are TRBV10-3 and TRBJ1-1, with D perhaps matching TRBD1 (6 bases). The germline V gene has CDR1 ENHRY and CDR2 SYGVKD. Deletions cut 7 bases from V and 1 base from J, with 19 bases between. The CDR3 totals 16 residues. The CDR3 DNA reads TGTGCCATCACCGACAGGTCTCGAGGGGCGAACACTGAAGCTTTCTTT. As protein: CAITDRSRGANTEAFF.

Remarks on this clonotype: A junction end diverges from the germline sequence, so it may reflect a read error. The V gene is TRBV6-2 or TRBV6-3, the J gene TRBJ2-2; 10 positions match TRBD1. CDR3 length: 17 residues. Germline V gives CDR1 MNHEY, CDR2 SVGEGT. CDR3 loop: CASSYPRQGANAGELSF. CDR3 coding DNA: TGTGCCAGCAGTTACCCGCGACAGGGGGCGAACGCCGGGGAGCTGTCTTTT.

The table lists this clonotype with a few counts. The chain is built from TRBV6-1 and TRBJ2-7, with 9 bases aligning to TRBD1. This CDR3 region has 14 residues. The germline gives CDR1 MNHNS, CDR2 SASEGT. V trimming: 7 bases; J trimming: 4 bases; junction bases outside the gene matches: 8. The CDR3 spells CASTLRGQGYEQYF. CDR3 in DNA: TGTGCCAGCACCCTTCGGGGACAGGGATACGAGCAGTACTTC.

This clonotype was counted ten times or more. The gene calls are TRBV7-9 and TRBJ2-3; D may match TRBD1 or TRBD2 (5 bases each). The V end lost 1 base, the J end lost 4 bases, and 15 bases lay between the germline ends. CDR3 length: 16 amino acids. CDR1 SEHNR and CDR2 FQNEAQ come from the germline V gene (reference sequence). The CDR3 loop is CASSLGGTVYADTQYF. The CDR3 bases are TGTGCCAGCAGCTTAGGAGGGACGGTCTACGCAGATACGCAGTATTTT.

On this clonotype itself: Being one base from a much bigger clone, this may be a read error. The gene calls are TRBV27 and TRBJ2-7; D is unclear. V lost 5 bases and J lost 5, with 13 bases in between. Looked up from germline, CDR1 is MNHEY and CDR2 is SMNVEV (reference sequence). This CDR3 is 13 amino acids long. Written as DNA, the CDR3 is TGTGCCAGCAGTCTCCAAGCCCACCACGAGCAGTACTTC. Protein sequence: CASSLQAHHEQYF.

This clonotype was counted many times. J is TRBJ1-4 and V is TRBV4-3; tentatively, D is TRBD1 (5 bases). Germline CDR1 reads LGHNA; CDR2 reads YSLEER. The CDR3 is made up of 15 amino acids. Trimming cost V 3 bases and J 8 bases, with 16 bases left between them. The chain's CDR3 is CASSQDTIEEEKLFF. CDR3 sequence (DNA): TGCGCCAGCAGCCAGGACACGATAGAAGAGGAAAAACTGTTTTTT.

This clonotype was seen many times. CDR3 region: CASSPMDDSGEKLFF. CDR3 in DNA: TGTGCCAGCAGCCCGATGGACGACAGTGGCGAAAAACTGTTTTTT. This chain connects TRBV11-2 to TRBJ1-4; the D gene is possibly TRBD1 (5 bases). The germline V gene has CDR1 SGHAT and CDR2 FQNNGV. Trimming removed 5 bases at V and 8 bases at J, with 18 bases between. The CDR3 is 15 residues long.

Regarding this clonotype: It may be a read error: a sequence one base away is much more abundant. This chain joins TRBV19 and TRBJ1-5; D perhaps matches TRBD1 (6 bases). This CDR3 has 14 amino acids. CDR1 is LNHDA, CDR2 SQIVND, per germline (reference sequence). CDR3 region: CAGSIVQGHQPQHF. The CDR3 region has the DNA TGTGCCGGTAGTATAGTACAGGGACATCAGCCCCAGCATTTT.

This clonotype was found a few times. The chain couples TRBV15 to TRBJ1-4; 8 nucleotides align to TRBD1. This CDR3 region has 15 residues. The ends lost 5 bases at V and 7 bases at J; junction bases unmatched: 9. Looked up from germline, CDR1 is LNHNV and CDR2 is YYDKDF (reference sequence). CDR3 nucleotide sequence: TGTGCCACCAGCGGATGGACAGGGCCGGGTGAAAAACTGTTTTTT. As protein: CATSGWTGPGEKLFF.

This clonotype was recorded once. A much larger clone differs from this one at a single base, so this may be a read error. This CDR3 fails to terminate in the conserved phenylalanine or tryptophan, so it likely reflects a read error. This chain connects TRBV7-9 to TRBJ1-4; the match to TRBD1 covers 7 bases. This CDR3 region has 19 residues. The germline V gene has CDR1 SEHNR and CDR2 FQNEAQ (reference sequence). Unmatched junction bases numbered 16, after V lost 5 bases and J lost 1 base. The CDR3: CASSPGARGSKGTNEKLFL. The DNA for the CDR3 is TGTGCCAGCAGCCCAGGCGCCAGGGGGAGCAAGGGAACTAATGAAAAACTGTTTCTT.

This clonotype was counted at least ten times. The chain has TRBV5-8 and TRBJ2-3; TRBD2 matches 12 bases. J lost 6 bases, V lost 4 bases, and 6 bases had no gene match. Germline-derived CDR1 and CDR2 are SGHTS and YDEGEE. The CDR3 has 15 amino acids. The CDR3 DNA sequence: TGTGCCAGCAGCCTAGGACTAGCGGGAATGGATACGCAGTATTTT. Protein: CASSLGLAGMDTQYF.

This clonotype showed up just a few times. V usage is TRBV9 and J usage is TRBJ2-1; TRBD2 agrees at 9 bases. Germline-derived CDR1 and CDR2 are SGDLS and YYNGEE. V lost 1 base to trimming and J lost 6 bases; unmatched junction nucleotides: 2. The CDR3 is made up of 14 amino acids. The DNA of the CDR3 is TGTGCCAGCAGCGTACATAGCGGGAGCAATGAGCAGTTCTTC. The encoded protein is CASSVHSGSNEQFF. Filled out from reference TRBV9 and TRBJ2-1, the complete variable domain reads DSGVTQTPKHLITATGQRVTLRCSPRSGDLSVYWYQQSLDQGLQFLIQYYNGEERAKGNILERFSAQQFPDLHSELNLSSLELGDSALYFCASSVHSGSNEQFFGPGTRLTVL.